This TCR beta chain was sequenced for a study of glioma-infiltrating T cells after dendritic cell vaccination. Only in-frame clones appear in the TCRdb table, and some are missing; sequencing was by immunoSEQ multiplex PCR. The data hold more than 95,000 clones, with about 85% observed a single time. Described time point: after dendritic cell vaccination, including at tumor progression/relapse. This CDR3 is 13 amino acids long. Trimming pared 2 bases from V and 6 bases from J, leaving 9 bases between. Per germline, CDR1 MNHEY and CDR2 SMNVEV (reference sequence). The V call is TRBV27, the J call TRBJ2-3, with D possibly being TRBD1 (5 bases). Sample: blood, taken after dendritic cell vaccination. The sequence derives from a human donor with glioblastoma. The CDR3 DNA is TGTGCCAGCAGTTTAAAGGGGTACGATACGCAGTATTTT. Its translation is CASSLKGYDTQYF.